A selection of T cell receptor beta chains follows, all from one sample in a study of T cell changes during pregnancy in multiple sclerosis. Assay used: immunoSEQ multiplex PCR; TCRdb lists only in-frame clones, some missing. The data hold 50,000 or so clones, with about 90% observed a single time. Here the sequenced sample was CD4+ T cells from peripheral blood mononuclear cells, taken in the second trimester of pregnancy. These receptors all stem from a female donor with multiple sclerosis, enrolled in a pregnancy study. CDR3s include the opening cysteine and the closing phenylalanine or tryptophan. A D gene is named only where the DNA matches it firmly. Clone size appears in some rows only: once, few, many, or a class for an expanded clone.

v_gene: TRBV5-8; d_gene: TRBD1; abundance: -; j_gene: TRBJ2-7; CDR3nt: TGTGCCAGCAGGTCGCCGGGACAGGGCTACGAGCAGTACTTC; CDR3aa: CASRSPGQGYEQYF
v_gene: TRBV19; d_gene: -; abundance: -; j_gene: TRBJ1-2; CDR3nt: TGTGCCAGTAGTATCGGACAGTCTCAGAACTATGGCTACACCTTC; CDR3aa: CASSIGQSQNYGYTF
v_gene: TRBV2; d_gene: TRBD1; abundance: -; j_gene: TRBJ1-3; CDR3nt: TGTGCCAGCAGTCGTTCCGGGACAGATGGAAACACCATATATTTT; CDR3aa: CASSRSGTDGNTIYF
v_gene: TRBV11-2; d_gene: -; abundance: -; j_gene: TRBJ1-1; CDR3nt: TGTGCCAGCAGCTTTTTACATGGGAACACTGAAGCTTTCTTT; CDR3aa: CASSFLHGNTEAFF
v_gene: TRBV9; d_gene: TRBD2; abundance: -; j_gene: TRBJ2-3; CDR3nt: TGTGCCAGCAGCGTTTCGACTAGCGTTCCAGATACGCAGTATTTT; CDR3aa: CASSVSTSVPDTQYF
v_gene: TRBV19; d_gene: -; abundance: -; j_gene: TRBJ2-7; CDR3nt: TGTGCCAGTAGTATAGGAGGGAAGGCTCGCTACGAGCAGTACTTC; CDR3aa: CASSIGGKARYEQYF
v_gene: TRBV28; d_gene: TRBD2; abundance: once; j_gene: TRBJ2-1; CDR3nt: TGTGCCAGCAGTTTGGCGGGGGGGACTGAGCAGTTCTTC; CDR3aa: CASSLAGGTEQFF
v_gene: TRBV9; d_gene: -; abundance: -; j_gene: TRBJ1-5; CDR3nt: TGTGCCAGCAGCCCAGGCAGGGAAGAAAGCAATCAGCCCCAGCATTTT; CDR3aa: CASSPGREESNQPQHF
v_gene: TRBV28; d_gene: -; abundance: once; j_gene: TRBJ2-7; CDR3nt: TGTGCCAGCAGTTTTTATCTCGGGGTAACAGAGTCCTACGAGCAGTACTTC; CDR3aa: CASSFYLGVTESYEQYF
v_gene: TRBV27; d_gene: TRBD1; abundance: -; j_gene: TRBJ2-7; CDR3nt: TGTGCCAGCACCCGGGACAGGGTCCAAAGAGAGAAGGAGCAGTACTTC; CDR3aa: CASTRDRVQREKEQYF
v_gene: TRBV5-1; d_gene: TRBD2; abundance: -; j_gene: TRBJ2-1; CDR3nt: TGCGCCAGCAGCTCGGTAGGGACTAGCGGTTACAATGAGCAGTTCTTC; CDR3aa: CASSSVGTSGYNEQFF
v_gene: TRBV7-9; d_gene: -; abundance: -; j_gene: TRBJ1-1; CDR3nt: TGTGCCAGCAGCTTACTCACGGGGGTGAACACTGAAGCTTTCTTT; CDR3aa: CASSLLTGVNTEAFF
v_gene: TRBV6-5; d_gene: TRBD2; abundance: -; j_gene: TRBJ2-3; CDR3nt: TGTGCCACTAAATTAGCGGGACCGGTGGATACGCAGTATTTT; CDR3aa: CATKLAGPVDTQYF
v_gene: TRBV19; d_gene: -; abundance: -; j_gene: TRBJ2-7; CDR3nt: TGTGCCAGTAGTATATCTAGCAGGAGTGGTGAGCAGTACTTC; CDR3aa: CASSISSRSGEQYF
v_gene: TRBV7-2; d_gene: TRBD1; abundance: -; j_gene: TRBJ1-2; CDR3nt: TGTGCCAGCAGCTCGACAGGGGCCTATGGCTACACCTTC; CDR3aa: CASSSTGAYGYTF
v_gene: TRBV11-2; d_gene: -; abundance: -; j_gene: TRBJ1-1; CDR3nt: TGTGCCAGCAGCAGCATGAACACTGAAGCTTTCTTT; CDR3aa: CASSSMNTEAFF
v_gene: TRBV7-9; d_gene: -; abundance: -; j_gene: TRBJ2-5; CDR3nt: TGTGCCAGCAGTTGGGGGGATACAGGGGTTGAGACCCAGTACTTC; CDR3aa: CASSWGDTGVETQYF
v_gene: TRBV5-1; d_gene: -; abundance: -; j_gene: TRBJ2-7; CDR3nt: TGCGCCAGCAGCTATGAACAGGCCCCCTACGAGCAGTACTTC; CDR3aa: CASSYEQAPYEQYF
v_gene: TRBV27; d_gene: -; abundance: -; j_gene: TRBJ2-1; CDR3nt: TGTGCCAGCAGTTTATGGGCTAATGAGCAGTTCTTC; CDR3aa: CASSLWANEQFF
v_gene: TRBV29-1; d_gene: -; abundance: -; j_gene: TRBJ1-4; CDR3nt: TGCAGCGTGGGCGAGAGAGAAAAACTGTTTTTT; CDR3aa: CSVGEREKLFF
v_gene: TRBV5-1; d_gene: TRBD2; abundance: -; j_gene: TRBJ2-7; CDR3nt: TGCGCCAGCAGCTGGAGCGGGGATCGGGAGCAGTACTTC; CDR3aa: CASSWSGDREQYF
v_gene: TRBV18; d_gene: TRBD1; abundance: -; j_gene: TRBJ2-7; CDR3nt: TGTGCCAGCTCACAGTTGGGACAGGCTAGCTCCTACGAGCAGTACTTC; CDR3aa: CASSQLGQASSYEQYF
v_gene: TRBV5-1; d_gene: TRBD2; abundance: -; j_gene: TRBJ2-5; CDR3nt: TGCGCCAGCAGCTTGCGGCCGGGAGGCGTGGAGACCCAGTACTTC; CDR3aa: CASSLRPGGVETQYF
v_gene: TRBV15; d_gene: -; abundance: -; j_gene: TRBJ2-1; CDR3nt: TGTGCCACCAGCTTAAAGCGGTCTTACAATGAGCAGTTCTTC; CDR3aa: CATSLKRSYNEQFF
v_gene: TRBV4-2; d_gene: -; abundance: -; j_gene: TRBJ2-3; CDR3nt: TGTGCCAGCAGCCAAGAGACGAGGGCAGATACGCAGTATTTT; CDR3aa: CASSQETRADTQYF
v_gene: TRBV29-1; d_gene: -; abundance: -; j_gene: TRBJ1-1; CDR3nt: TGCAGCGTTTTAGGGGCCATCGGATCGACTGAAGCTTTCTTT; CDR3aa: CSVLGAIGSTEAFF
v_gene: TRBV7-9; d_gene: -; abundance: -; j_gene: TRBJ2-7; CDR3nt: TGTGCCAGCAGCTTAGCGGGGGGTCTAGACGAGCAGTACTTC; CDR3aa: CASSLAGGLDEQYF
v_gene: TRBV6-5; d_gene: -; abundance: -; j_gene: TRBJ1-6; CDR3nt: TGTGCCAGCAGTTACCCGAAGGGGCTCAATTCACCCCTCCACTTT; CDR3aa: CASSYPKGLNSPLHF
v_gene: TRBV7-2; d_gene: -; abundance: -; j_gene: TRBJ1-6; CDR3nt: TGTGCCAGCAGCCGACAGGCGGATAATTCACCCCTCCACTTT; CDR3aa: CASSRQADNSPLHF
v_gene: TRBV5-8; d_gene: -; abundance: once; j_gene: TRBJ2-6; CDR3nt: TGTGCCAGCAGCCAAGGAGTGTCGTGGGGGGCCAACGTCCTGACTTTC; CDR3aa: CASSQGVSWGANVLTF
v_gene: TRBV6-1; d_gene: -; abundance: -; j_gene: TRBJ1-1; CDR3nt: TGTGCCAGCTTGTCACAGCGGTCGATGAACACTGAAGCTTTCTTT; CDR3aa: CASLSQRSMNTEAFF
v_gene: TRBV29-1; d_gene: TRBD2; abundance: -; j_gene: TRBJ2-7; CDR3nt: TGCAGCGTTAAACTAGCGGGAGTGTACGAGCAGTACTTC; CDR3aa: CSVKLAGVYEQYF
v_gene: TRBV18; d_gene: -; abundance: -; j_gene: TRBJ2-3; CDR3nt: TGTGCCAGCTCACCAGGTACTAGCACAGATACGCAGTATTTT; CDR3aa: CASSPGTSTDTQYF
v_gene: TRBV7-2; d_gene: TRBD1; abundance: -; j_gene: TRBJ2-5; CDR3nt: TGTGCCAGCAGCGCGGGACAGGGGGCCCAAGAGACCCAGTACTTC; CDR3aa: CASSAGQGAQETQYF
v_gene: TRBV14; d_gene: TRBD2; abundance: once; j_gene: TRBJ2-7; CDR3nt: TGTGCCAGCAGCCAAGGGCCAGCGGGGGGACGATTAACCTTGCCGTACTTC; CDR3aa: CASSQGPAGGRLTLPYF
v_gene: TRBV11-2; d_gene: -; abundance: -; j_gene: TRBJ1-3; CDR3nt: TGTGCCAGCAGCTTCGGGAGGGGGGGGTACAGAAACACCATATATTTT; CDR3aa: CASSFGRGGYRNTIYF
v_gene: TRBV6-5; d_gene: TRBD1; abundance: -; j_gene: TRBJ2-1; CDR3nt: TGTGCCAGCAGTTACTGGGACAGTAACAATGAGCAGTTCTTC; CDR3aa: CASSYWDSNNEQFF
v_gene: TRBV7-9; d_gene: -; abundance: once; j_gene: TRBJ2-3; CDR3nt: TGTGCCAGCAGCTTAGTGGAGTGGTATAGCACAGATACGCAGTATTTT; CDR3aa: CASSLVEWYSTDTQYF
v_gene: TRBV5-1; d_gene: -; abundance: -; j_gene: TRBJ1-4; CDR3nt: TGCGCCAGCAGCTCCAGTCAGGGCCCTAATGAAAAACTGTTTTTT; CDR3aa: CASSSSQGPNEKLFF
v_gene: TRBV7-3; d_gene: TRBD2; abundance: -; j_gene: TRBJ2-1; CDR3nt: TGTGCCAGCAGCCGCGGGACTAGCGGGAGGAGCCCCTACAATGAGCAGTTCTTC; CDR3aa: CASSRGTSGRSPYNEQFF
v_gene: TRBV6-5; d_gene: -; abundance: -; j_gene: TRBJ2-5; CDR3nt: TGTGCCAGCAGTTACAAGGGGAGGGAGACCCAGTACTTC; CDR3aa: CASSYKGRETQYF
v_gene: TRBV10-3; d_gene: -; abundance: -; j_gene: TRBJ2-3; CDR3nt: TGTGCCATCCGACTTACCCCGGATACGCAGTATTTT; CDR3aa: CAIRLTPDTQYF
v_gene: TRBV9; d_gene: -; abundance: -; j_gene: TRBJ2-5; CDR3nt: TGTGCCAGCAGCGTAGACCGAGGGGGAATACTAGAGACCCAGTACTTC; CDR3aa: CASSVDRGGILETQYF
v_gene: TRBV18; d_gene: -; abundance: -; j_gene: TRBJ2-5; CDR3nt: TGTGCCAGCTCACCGGGGGGCCAAGAGACCCAGTACTTC; CDR3aa: CASSPGGQETQYF
v_gene: TRBV6-5; d_gene: TRBD1; abundance: -; j_gene: TRBJ1-1; CDR3nt: TGTGCCAGCAGAGAGACAGGGGGAAGGAACACTGAAGCTTTCTTT; CDR3aa: CASRETGGRNTEAFF
v_gene: TRBV5-1; d_gene: -; abundance: -; j_gene: TRBJ1-1; CDR3nt: TGCGCCAGCAGCTTGTTGACTTCTAACACTGAAGCTTTCTTT; CDR3aa: CASSLLTSNTEAFF
v_gene: TRBV19; d_gene: TRBD1; abundance: -; j_gene: TRBJ2-3; CDR3nt: TGTGCCAGTAGTACTGACAGGGGGTTTTGGACAGATACGCAGTATTTT; CDR3aa: CASSTDRGFWTDTQYF
v_gene: TRBV18; d_gene: -; abundance: -; j_gene: TRBJ2-5; CDR3nt: TGTGCCAGCTCGGAGTGGAGGGCGAGGGGGACCCAGTACTTC; CDR3aa: CASSEWRARGTQYF